This TCR beta chain was sequenced during a study of blood T cell repertoires in COVID-19. Measured with immunoSEQ multiplex PCR; TCRdb has only the in-frame clones, and not every one. Among about 220,000 clones listed, 80% to 90% were seen once. CDR3 length equals 15 residues. V shed 4 bases, J shed 6 bases, and the junction held 10 bases outside the gene matches. Germline CDR1 is SGHRS and CDR2 is YFSETQ. Sequencing was carried out using peripheral blood. The genes are TRBV5-1 and TRBJ1-1; 9 nucleotides line up with TRBD1. The TCR originated in a man aged 50 to 60 who had recovered from COVID-19. The DNA of the CDR3 is TGCGCCAGCAGCCGACAAAGACAGGGGGGCGCTGAAGCTTTCTTT. It specifies CASSRQRQGGAEAFF.